This is a list of T cell receptor beta chains from one sample in a study of cytomegalovirus exposure and HLA in healthy donors. The table came from immunoSEQ multiplex PCR; TCRdb's copy has only in-frame clones and leaves some out. Of 210,000 or so clones in the sample, 77% were seen once. Sample: PBMCs. These receptors were taken from a woman aged 55-69 years in good health and CMV-seropositive. The CDR3 runs from the conserved cysteine through the conserved F or W. D genes are given only for firm matches. Not all rows give a size; the values are once, few, many and, for expanded clones, a class.

v_call	j_call	d_call	cdr3_length	clone_size	cdr3_nt	cdr3_aa
TRBV5-1	TRBJ2-7	TRBD1	14	few	TGCGCCAGCAGTCAGGGACAGGATCCCTACGAGCAGTACTTC	CASSQGQDPYEQYF
TRBV30	TRBJ1-4	.	14	.	TGTGCCTGGAGTGCGGGGTTATCTAATGAAAAACTGTTTTTT	CAWSAGLSNEKLFF
TRBV6-6	TRBJ2-1	.	12	.	TGTGCCAGCAGGCTAGCCGGCAATGAGCAGTTCTTC	CASRLAGNEQFF
TRBV29-1	TRBJ2-7	TRBD1	15	.	TGCAGCGCTCTGGCCTCGGGACAGGCCTCCTACGAGCAGTACTTC	CSALASGQASYEQYF
TRBV13	TRBJ1-2	TRBD1	17	.	TGTGCCAGCAGCCCCGAACTACCGGGACAGGGGAACTATGGCTACACCTTC	CASSPELPGQGNYGYTF
TRBV10-1	TRBJ1-1	.	14	.	TGCGCCAGCAAGTACAGCACGATGAACACTGAAGCTTTCTTT	CASKYSTMNTEAFF
TRBV28	TRBJ2-7	TRBD1	12	.	TGTGCCAGCGTCCAAAGGGGGCGCGAGCAGTACTTC	CASVQRGREQYF
TRBV10-1	TRBJ1-2	TRBD1	16	few	TGCGCCAGCAGTCGAAAGGGACAGGAAACAAGCTATGGCTACACCTTC	CASSRKGQETSYGYTF
TRBV7-6	TRBJ2-5	TRBD2	15	.	TGTGCCAGCAGCCCCGCCGGGGGGGCCTTGGAGACCCAGTACTTC	CASSPAGGALETQYF
TRBV7-9	TRBJ1-2	.	12	few	TGTGCCAGCAGCTTACCCTCCTATGGCTACACCTTC	CASSLPSYGYTF
TRBV11-2	TRBJ2-2	TRBD1	16	once	TGTGCCAGCCGTTTTCTGGGACAGGGGGGCACCGGGGAGCTGTTTTTT	CASRFLGQGGTGELFF
TRBV27	TRBJ1-1	.	16	few	TGTGCCAGCAGCTCCCTTTCCAGGGTGGGGAACACTGAAGCTTTCTTT	CASSSLSRVGNTEAFF
TRBV11-3	TRBJ1-4	.	13	.	TGTGCCAGCAGCTCAGGCCCGGGGGAAAAACTGTTTTTT	CASSSGPGEKLFF
TRBV5-4	TRBJ2-3	.	15	.	TGTGCCAGCAGCCTGGACTGGTCTAGCACAGATACGCAGTATTTT	CASSLDWSSTDTQYF
TRBV5-1	TRBJ1-4	.	15	.	TGCGCCAGCCGCCTCGGACTGACTGCGAATGAAAAACTGTTTTTT	CASRLGLTANEKLFF
TRBV28	TRBJ2-7	.	13	.	TGTGCCAGCAGCTCTGACAGTTTCTACGAGCAGTACTTC	CASSSDSFYEQYF
TRBV19	TRBJ2-3	TRBD2	15	.	TGTGCCAGTTCGTATCTAGCGGGGGCGGCAGATACGCAGTATTTT	CASSYLAGAADTQYF
TRBV27	TRBJ2-4	TRBD2	15	.	TGTGCCAGCAGTCTCTCAGGGGCGGGGGGGAACATTCAGTACTTC	CASSLSGAGGNIQYF
TRBV30	TRBJ1-4	.	13	few	TGTGCCTGGAGTACCGGACACTTTGAAAAACTGTTTTTT	CAWSTGHFEKLFF
TRBV2	TRBJ1-5	TRBD1	15	.	TGTGCCAGCAGGCAGGGGGCGTATAGCAATCAGCCCCAGCATTTT	CASRQGAYSNQPQHF
TRBV5-1	TRBJ2-1	TRBD2	14	.	TGCGCCAGCAGCGGGACTAGCGTCAGGAATGAGCAGTTCTTC	CASSGTSVRNEQFF
TRBV20-1	TRBJ2-1	.	11	once	TGCAGTGCTACCCTTCGGGGTGAGCAGTTCTTC	CSATLRGEQFF
TRBV6-5	TRBJ2-5	.	15	few	TGTGCCAGCATACCCGCGGGGGCCCCCCTAGAGACCCAGTACTTC	CASIPAGAPLETQYF
TRBV4-2	TRBJ2-2	.	13	few	TGTGCCAGCAGCCAACAGGGTGGCGGGGAGCTGTTTTTT	CASSQQGGGELFF
TRBV5-1	TRBJ2-7	.	14	.	TGCGCCAGCAGCTTAGGTAGCGGCGGCTCCGAGCAGTACTTC	CASSLGSGGSEQYF
TRBV6-5	TRBJ2-5	.	12	.	TGTTCTCGGCAGGGATACCAAGAGACCCAGTACTTC	CSRQGYQETQYF
TRBV30	TRBJ2-5	.	14	.	TGTGCCTGGAGTGTAGGGCTAGCAGAAGAGACCCAGTACTTC	CAWSVGLAEETQYF
TRBV5-1	TRBJ2-1	TRBD2	16	.	TGCGCCAGCAGTTTACTAGCGCGCGGTGGGAAGAATGAGCAGTTCTTC	CASSLLARGGKNEQFF
TRBV30	TRBJ2-1	TRBD2	13	.	TGTGCCGCGGGACGGGGAGGGCAGAATGAGCAGTTCTTC	CAAGRGGQNEQFF
TRBV11-2	TRBJ1-2	.	12	.	TGTGCCAGCAGCCCGGGGGGGGCTGGCTACACCTTC	CASSPGGAGYTF
TRBV6-1	TRBJ1-1	.	16	once	TGTGCCAGCAGTGACGGACGGAGGAAGTTGAACACTGAAGCTTTCTTT	CASSDGRRKLNTEAFF
TRBV4-1	TRBJ1-2	TRBD1	14	.	TGCGCCAGCAGCCAACTACAGGGGAACTATGGCTACACCTTC	CASSQLQGNYGYTF
TRBV5-1	TRBJ2-1	.	12	few	TGCGCCAGCAGCTCCTCCGGTGATGAGCAGTTCTTC	CASSSSGDEQFF
TRBV5-4	TRBJ2-3	.	14	once	TGTGCCAGCAGCCCGGAGATAAGAGGGGATACGCAGTATTTT	CASSPEIRGDTQYF
TRBV7-2	TRBJ1-1	TRBD1	12	.	TGTGCCAGCAGCCCACGGACAGGGGGAGCTTTCTTT	CASSPRTGGAFF
TRBV5-1	TRBJ2-3	TRBD2	17	.	TGCGCCAGCAGCTTGGCTAGCGGGGGGGCAAGCACAGATACGCAGTATTTT	CASSLASGGASTDTQYF
TRBV7-6	TRBJ2-7	.	15	few	TGTGCCAGCAGCTTAGAGGCAGGTGGATCCTACGAGCAGTACTTC	CASSLEAGGSYEQYF
TRBV7-3	TRBJ2-5	.	13	.	TGTGCCAGTAGGAGATCCTCGGGAGAGACCCAGTACTTC	CASRRSSGETQYF
TRBV27	TRBJ2-1	TRBD2	18	.	TGTGCCAGCAGTTTATCTCCTCCAGCGGGAGGGCCTTGGAATGAGCAGTTCTTC	CASSLSPPAGGPWNEQFF
TRBV29-1	TRBJ2-7	.	13	.	TGCAGCGTTGATGACAGTCCCTCACGAGAGCAGTACTTC	CSVDDSPSREQYF
TRBV5-1	TRBJ1-2	TRBD1	14	.	TGCGCCAGCAGCCCCGGGACAGGGCTTATGGCTACCACCTTC	CASSPGTGLMATTF
TRBV14	TRBJ2-1	.	21	.	TGTGCCAGCAGCCAAGTGCCCGGGAAGGGCCCACCCGGCGCGGGCTACAATGAGCAGTTCTTC	CASSQVPGKGPPGAGYNEQFF
TRBV4-3	TRBJ1-3	.	17	.	TGCGCCAGCAGCCAAGATCTCGTAAGAGGCTCTGGAAACACCATATATTTT	CASSQDLVRGSGNTIYF
TRBV10-2	TRBJ2-1	.	14	once	TGCGCCAGCAGTGAGTCGCACTTCTACAATGAGCAGTTCTTC	CASSESHFYNEQFF
TRBV19	TRBJ2-5	.	14	once	TGTGCCAGTAGTATTTTGGGGGCGCAGGAGACCCAGTACTTC	CASSILGAQETQYF
TRBV6-5	TRBJ2-7	TRBD2	15	few	TGTGCCAGCCACGCGGTGGCGGGAGGCCCCTACGAGCAGTACTTC	CASHAVAGGPYEQYF
TRBV5-4	TRBJ2-5	.	15	once	TGTGCCAGCAGCCCCGGACAGATGGTTTGGGAGACCCAGTACTTC	CASSPGQMVWETQYF
TRBV30	TRBJ1-5	.	18	.	TGTGCCTGGAGTGTAGAGAGAGTTCCAGGGACTGGAAATCAGCCCCAGCATTTT	CAWSVERVPGTGNQPQHF
TRBV28	TRBJ2-1	.	16	.	TGTGCCAGCAGTTTTACAAAGGGGGGGGAGGCCCACGAGCAGTTCTTC	CASSFTKGGEAHEQFF
TRBV7-2	TRBJ2-3	TRBD2	16	.	TGTGCCAGCAGCTGGTTGGGGGGGGGAAACACAGATACGCAGTATTTT	CASSWLGGGNTDTQYF
TRBV28	TRBJ1-1	.	12	.	TGTGCCACCTTAAGGCGGTACACTGAAGCTTTCTTT	CATLRRYTEAFF